This entry concerns a single T cell receptor (beta chain). This specimen comes from a study of blood T cell repertoires in COVID-19. About the study: Samples of COVID-19 (acute and convalescent) were obtained from the United States, Italy and Spain. Nucleic acid was either cDNA or gDNA, and it came from T cells, B-cell-depleted T cells, or PBMCs.

Authors' methods: It was from reference gene primer amplification that nucleated cell counts were estimated. Using immunoSEQ multiplex PCR, the repertoire was profiled, and TCRdb retains in-frame clones only, with some absent. That table supplies the V and J calls and clone size; D and trimming were determined from the DNA. The profile shows 200,000 to 300,000 clones, about 84% of them singletons. The germline CDR1 and CDR2 sequences are SGHVS and FQNEAQ. V lost 4 bases and J lost 1, with 4 bases in between. The CDR3 extends over 13 amino acids. The sample comprised peripheral blood. This clonotype was sampled from an elderly man with acute or convalescent COVID-19. This chain uses TRBV7-8 with TRBJ2-2; D unclear. The CDR3 DNA reads as TGTGCCAGCAGCTCCCTGAACACCGGGGAGCTGTTTTTT. It yields the protein CASSSLNTGELFF. The whole variable domain, filled in from reference TRBV7-8 and TRBJ2-2, reads GAGVSQSPRYKVAKRGQDVALRCDPISGHVSLFWYQQALGQGPEFLTYFQNEAQLDKSGLPSDRFFAERPEGSVSTLKIQRTQQEDSAVYLCASSSLNTGELFFGEGSRLTVL.